This T cell receptor (beta chain) was sequenced in a study of T cells in localized non-small cell lung cancer. Findings and caveats of the study: Highest T cell clonality was seen in uninvolved adjacent lung, surpassing that measured in tumor. Heterogeneity cannot be ruled out, as sequencing used one tumor region only. Elevated blood T cell density was associated with longer overall survival. When the top 100 tumor clones were examined, a median roughly 62 of them also appeared in the adjacent lung, which was paired and uninvolved.

This clone was observed a few times. The target antigen is unknown. TCRdb's copy holds only in-frame clones and misses some; the assay was immunoSEQ multiplex PCR. The data contain 1,500 to 2,000 clones, roughly 36% of them singletons. The receptor was derived from a woman aged 35-75 years with stage I lung adenocarcinoma. Sequencing was performed on lung tumor tissue, taken before any cancer treatment.

In DNA form, the CDR3 reads TGCAGCGTTGAATTCCAGGCGAAGAACACTGAAGCTTTCTTT. Protein: CSVEFQAKNTEAFF. The rearrangement joins TRBV29-1 to TRBJ1-1; no clear D gene. The CDR3 loop spans 14 amino acids. V lost 2 bases, J lost 1 base, and 11 bases lay in between. Looked up from germline, CDR1 is SQVTM and CDR2 is ANQGSEA.